This T cell receptor beta chain was documented in a study of breast tumors, draining lymph nodes, adjacent tissues. The CDR3 runs to 14 residues. V trimming: 3 bases; J trimming: 10 bases; junction bases outside the gene matches: 7. The germline V gene encodes CDR1 SGHRS and CDR2 YFSETQ. This clonotype was seen many times. Its target is not known. TCRdb processed the multiplex PCR reads anew with MiXCR; each CDR3 protein has one entry. This sample has roughly 32,000 distinct CDR3 sequences, with 35% to 40% found just once. Study findings and constraints: Compared with lymph nodes, tumors were less diverse; compared with nontumor tissue, more.

The specimen was breast tumor tissue. The chain carries TRBV5-1 and TRBJ2-1; TRBD2 matches at 10 bases. This sequence was found in a female donor with breast cancer. Some clones in this sample may be carry-over from other donors' samples. The CDR3 is CASSSSSGRDEQFF. The CDR3, as DNA: TGCGCCAGCAGCTCATCTAGCGGGAGAGACGAGCAGTTCTTC.